This entry lists 18 T cell receptor beta chains sequenced from one sample in a study of T cell responses to AZD1222 COVID-19 vaccine. Produced via immunoSEQ multiplex PCR; TCRdb's table is partial and in-frame only. This table has more than 95,000 clones, around 92% appearing once. The source material was peripheral blood, sampled on day 0 of AZD1222 vaccination. These receptors were obtained from an adult in good health.

V and J are TRBV12-3 or TRBV12-4 and TRBJ1-5; D might be TRBD1 (6 bases). V was pared by 6 bases and J by 5 bases, with 8 bases between. The CDR3 contains 12 residues. CDR3: CASRQGDQPQHF. CDR3 nucleotide sequence: TGTGCCAGCAGACAGGGAGATCAGCCCCAGCATTTT.

The genes are TRBV28 and TRBJ1-4; D is unresolved. CDR1 and CDR2 (germline): MDHEN, SYDVKM. The CDR3 runs 16 residues. V lost 6 bases, J lost 0 bases, and 14 bases lay in between. The CDR3 is CASRQRPVATNEKLFF. CDR3 coding DNA: TGTGCCAGCAGACAGCGGCCTGTTGCAACTAATGAAAAACTGTTTTTT.

The chain joins TRBV5-1 to TRBJ1-1; D remains unclear. Trimming left V 0 bases short and J 0 bases short, with 12 bases between. This CDR3 spans 16 amino acids. Germline CDR1 is SGHRS and CDR2 is YFSETQ. The DNA of the CDR3 is TGCGCCAGCAGCTTGGTAGACCAGAGATTGAACACTGAAGCTTTCTTT. This encodes CASSLVDQRLNTEAFF.

The chain links TRBV28 to TRBJ2-1; 8 bases align to TRBD2. With V trimmed by 3 bases and J by 9 bases, 7 bases remained unmatched. The CDR3 spans 14 residues. Germline-derived CDR1 and CDR2 are MDHEN and SYDVKM. CDR3 amino acids: CASSFSGGSFEQFF. The CDR3 region has the DNA TGTGCCAGCAGTTTCAGCGGGGGCTCTTTTGAGCAGTTCTTC.

This clone was observed once. The chain couples TRBV15 to TRBJ2-7, with D hard to call. Per germline, CDR1 LNHNV and CDR2 YYDKDF (reference sequence). V was clipped by 2 bases and J by 0 bases, with 11 bases between them. This CDR3 comprises 15 residues. CDR3 nucleotide sequence: TGTGCCACCAGCAGAATCCTAGGTGGCTCCTACGAGCAGTACTTC. As protein: CATSRILGGSYEQYF.

The rearrangement joins TRBV24-1 to TRBJ1-5, with D uncertain. From germline, CDR1 is KGHDR and CDR2 SFDVKD. V lost 3 bases and J 5 bases, leaving 7 bases between the germline ends. The CDR3 is 13 residues long. CDR3 nucleotides: TGTGCCACCAGTGATCTTAAGGATCAGCCCCAGCATTTT. Residues: CATSDLKDQPQHF.

The chain has TRBV5-1 and TRBJ2-7; the match to TRBD2 covers 10 bases. V was pared by 4 bases and J by 5 bases, with 6 bases of the junction left unmatched. Germline CDR1 and CDR2: SGHRS and YFSETQ. The length of the CDR3 is 14 residues. The chain's CDR3 is CASSVQGLANEQYF. The CDR3 region has the DNA TGCGCCAGCAGCGTCCAGGGACTAGCGAACGAGCAGTACTTC.

This clone was counted a single time. The chain employs TRBV30 and TRBJ1-3; the D is unclear. Germline V gene lookup returns CDR1 GTSNPN and CDR2 SVGIG (reference sequence). This CDR3 has 12 residues. V was shortened by 2 bases and J by 3 bases, with 5 bases between the two germline ends. In DNA, the CDR3 is TGTGCCTGGAGTAAAGGTGGAAACACCATATATTTT. It is translated as CAWSKGGNTIYF.

The CDR3 bases are TGTGCCAGCGGCGGATCCGTCTCTGGAAACACCATATATTTT. Its protein is CASGGSVSGNTIYF. The chain employs TRBV6-5 and TRBJ1-3; D not resolved. V was cut by 8 bases and J by 0 bases, with 11 bases left in between. The CDR3 is 14 amino acids. Germline values: CDR1 MNHEY, CDR2 SVGAGI.

This clone turned up a few times. The CDR3 DNA reads as TGTGCCATCAGTGAGTCGGTATCTTCTGGACCCACAGATACGCAGTATTTT. It specifies CAISESVSSGPTDTQYF. V gene TRBV10-3 combines with J gene TRBJ2-3, with D uncertain. The V end lost 0 bases, the J end lost 2 bases, and 15 bases lay between the germline ends. The CDR3 length is 17 residues. Per the germline V gene, CDR1 is ENHRY and CDR2 is SYGVKD.

The sample holds one count of this clone. This chain uses TRBV28 with TRBJ2-7; no clear D gene. CDR1 and CDR2 (germline): MDHEN, SYDVKM. V lost 6 bases to trimming and J lost 0 bases, with 18 bases between them. The CDR3 covers 16 residues. CDR3 DNA sequence: TGTGCCAGCAGCAGCCCCGCCAGGTTCAGCTCCTACGAGCAGTACTTC. Translating it yields CASSSPARFSSYEQYF. Combining the CDR3 with reference TRBV28 and TRBJ2-7 gives the whole variable domain DVKVTQSSRYLVKRTGEKVFLECVQDMDHENMFWYRQDPGLGLRLIYFSYDVKMKEKGDIPEGYSVSREKKERFSLILESASTNQTSMYLCASSSPARFSSYEQYFGPGTRLTVT.

The chain is built from TRBV7-9 and TRBJ2-2; D might be TRBD1 (6 bases). Germline CDR1 SEHNR, CDR2 FQNEAQ (reference sequence). CDR3 length: 15 amino acids. V was cut by 1 base and J by 2 bases, with 8 bases left in between. CDR3 region: CASSLGQVNTGELFF. In DNA, the CDR3 is TGTGCCAGCAGCTTAGGACAGGTTAACACCGGGGAGCTGTTTTTT.

The chain has TRBV6-1 and TRBJ1-3; unclear D gene. The CDR3 is 12 residues long. CDR1 and CDR2 from the germline V gene are MNHNS and SASEGT. V was pared by 1 base and J by 11 bases, with 9 bases between. The CDR3 here is CASSEGSRAIYF. In DNA form, the CDR3 reads TGTGCCAGCAGTGAAGGGAGTAGGGCCATATATTTT.

The chain joins TRBV2 to TRBJ2-7; D gene uncertain. CDR1 and CDR2 from the germline V gene are SNHLY and FYNNEI. V lost 6 bases to trimming and J lost 2 bases, with 11 bases between them. The CDR3 sequence is 13 residues long. CDR3 in amino acids: CASSLIPAYEQYF. CDR3 nucleotides: TGTGCCAGCAGCCTGATCCCTGCCTACGAGCAGTACTTC. Combining the CDR3 with reference TRBV2 and TRBJ2-7 gives the whole variable domain EPEVTQTPSHQVTQMGQEVILRCVPISNHLYFYWYRQILGQKVEFLVSFYNNEISEKSEIFDDQFSVERPDGSNFTLKIRSTKLEDSAMYFCASSLIPAYEQYFGPGTRLTVT.

This chain joins TRBV27 and TRBJ2-1; unclear D gene. The ends were cut back, 2 bases at V and 5 bases at J, with 16 bases in the middle. The germline V gene has CDR1 MNHEY and CDR2 SMNVEV (reference sequence). This CDR3 spans 16 amino acids. CDR3 DNA sequence: TGTGCCAGCAGTTTAAGACAACTAAGGGTCCACAATGAGCAGTTCTTC. Amino acid sequence: CASSLRQLRVHNEQFF.

This clone was seen a handful of times. This sequence joins TRBV18 and TRBJ1-6, with TRBD1 matching 10 bases. J gave up 9 bases and V 3 bases, and 5 bases lay outside the gene matches. This CDR3 has 15 amino acids. Germline values: CDR1 KGHSH, CDR2 LQKENI. CDR3 nucleotides: TGTGCCAGCTCACCCAGGAGGGACAGGGGTTCACCCCTCCACTTT. As protein: CASSPRRDRGSPLHF.

The J gene is TRBJ1-2, the V gene TRBV10-1; D ambiguous. Germline V gives CDR1 WNHNN, CDR2 SYGVQD (reference sequence). CDR3 length: 13 amino acids. Trimming cost V 2 bases and J 6 bases, with 10 bases left between them. The CDR3 sequence: CASSEKRQHGYTF. CDR3 in DNA: TGCGCCAGCAGTGAGAAGCGTCAACATGGCTACACCTTC.

V is TRBV18 and J is TRBJ2-3; TRBD2 matches at 9 bases. The CDR3 loop spans 15 amino acids. Per germline, CDR1 KGHSH and CDR2 LQKENI. After removal of 5 bases from V and 3 bases from J, the junction contained 6 bases not matched to a gene. The CDR3 sequence is CASSSQTSGTDTQYF. In nucleotides, the CDR3 is TGTGCCAGCTCATCTCAGACTAGCGGAACAGATACGCAGTATTTT.